This entry describes one T cell receptor beta chain. The antigen remains unidentified. These data are taken from a study of identical twins. The CDR3 is 13 residues long. Germline CDR1 MNHEY, CDR2 SMNVEV (reference sequence). Trimming at V came to 10 bases and at J to 7 bases, leaving 6 bases not matched to a gene. cDNA molecules carried unique molecular identifiers, and template switching added a universal primer site. TCRdb analysed the 5' RACE reads with MiXCR anew, one entry per CDR3 protein. The sample carries hundreds of thousands of distinct CDR3 sequences, about 12% recorded once. Study-wide results and caveats: Carriage of fewer insertions was seen in abundant cord blood beta clonotypes, whereas memory repertoires showed none.

This sample was shared with a second study, whose subject was yellow fever vaccine responses in identical twins.

This receptor was obtained from a young woman in good health. This sequence joins TRBV27 and TRBJ2-1; 11 bases agree with TRBD1. Sequenced material: PBMCs. This CDR3 is CATGTGGRNEQFF. DNA for the CDR3: TGTGCCACCGGGACAGGGGGGCGAAATGAGCAGTTCTTC.